This T cell receptor (beta chain) was found in a study of cytomegalovirus exposure and HLA in healthy donors. The germline V gene has CDR1 SGHNT and CDR2 YYREEE (reference sequence). V lost 3 bases to trimming and J lost 5 bases; unmatched junction nucleotides: 5. This CDR3 is built from 14 residues. General study points: Evidence from a later analysis indicated that most CMV-associated TCR beta chains looked HLA-restricted. It was assumed in the presence/absence analyses that sequencing depth was roughly uniform across donors. As was reported, the classifier diagnosed cytomegalovirus status with high specificity and sensitivity. Based on reports, TCR beta sequences accurately predicted HLA-A and HLA-B alleles for most subjects.

PCR used 60 Vbeta primers and 13 Jbeta primers. Some clones are missing from TCRdb's copy, which holds only in-frame ones; the method was immunoSEQ multiplex PCR. The sample includes about 190,000 clones, 74% of them seen just once. In regard to this clone: The antigen is undetermined.

The material sequenced was PBMCs. The chain carries TRBV5-4 and TRBJ2-1; 7 positions agree with TRBD1. The receptor's source is a woman in her 30s in good health and CMV-seropositive. Here the CDR3 reads CASSSFGTDNEQFF. CDR3 DNA sequence: TGTGCCAGCAGCTCTTTTGGGACAGACAATGAGCAGTTCTTC.